This T cell receptor beta chain was captured by sequencing in a study of OX40 agonist ivuxolimab in advanced cancers. Describing the broader study: Ivuxolimab was a fully human IgG2 agonistic monoclonal antibody targeting the costimulatory receptor OX40 (CD134). Intravenous ivuxolimab was administered to patients every 2 weeks at six dose levels: 0.01, 0.1, 0.3, 1.5, 3 and 10 mg/kg. Of the roughly 50 dose-escalation patients, hepatocellular carcinoma was present in about 19, melanoma in roughly 15, renal cell carcinoma in 9 and head and neck cancer in 9. In the dose-escalation cohort, 70% to 90% of patients were male, and the mean age was 60 years with a range of about 20 to 90. Patients were allowed to have had prior anti-PD-1, anti-PD-L1 or anti-CTLA-4 therapy, and 40% of the dose-escalation patients had previously received checkpoint inhibitors. Partial responses occurred in three dose-escalation patients, of whom one had hepatocellular carcinoma and two had cutaneous melanoma. Peripheral TCRbeta sequencing was intended to test whether TCR sequence diversity was altered and clonal T-cell expansion was caused by ivuxolimab. The paper covers the monotherapy dose-escalation part of the phase I ivuxolimab trial, which included N ≈ 54 patients. Overall results and qualifications from the work: At doses from 0.1 to 3.0 mg/kg, clonal expansion was seen in both CD4+ and CD8+ blood T cells between baseline and week 6. After ivuxolimab, CD8+ T cells had more expanded clones than CD4+ T cells on average. Antigen specificity was not determined for the clonally expanded peripheral T cells. In partial responders in the 0.1-3.0 mg/kg groups, normalized peripheral clonal expansion was found to be among the lowest, especially among CD8+ T cells. Low levels of normalized T-cell clonal expansion were also shown by some nonresponding patients.

This clone occurred a few times. The antigen this receptor binds is unknown. No base quality information exists; no much larger clone differs at one position. To sequence the TCRbeta CDR3 region, genomic DNA was isolated from the sorted cells. The immunoSEQ Assay was used to sequence the TCRbeta CDR3 regions. Not all clones reach the TCRdb copy of this immuneACCESS table, which keeps in-frame sequences only. Checked studies attribute under half of the gap to unresolved V genes and leave the rest unexplained. Present in this sample are approximately 44,000 clones, about 80% of which were seen just once. Roughly a tenth of the sample rests with the top ten. The trial excluded patients who had a history of autoimmune disease or were on systemic immunosuppression. Peripheral blood for TCR sequencing was drawn from every dose cohort at baseline, at cycle 4 day 1 and at cycle 7 day 1. The samples were taken from a phase I, first-in-human, multicenter, open-label dose-escalation trial of ivuxolimab. Adults with locally advanced or metastatic melanoma, renal cell, hepatocellular, or head and neck squamous cell carcinoma were enrolled in the trial. Before TCR sequencing, CD4+ and CD8+ T cells were separately sorted from peripheral blood.

From cysteine to phenylalanine, the CDR3 is 13 amino acids long. Left in the record is the CDR3 DNA by itself, 39 bases read in frame from the first base. The germline V gene specifies SGHRS as CDR1 and YFSETQ as CDR2. A distance of 13 bases separates the germline ends of V and J, which lose 7 bases and 6 bases respectively. This TCR was sampled from an adult with an advanced solid tumor such as melanoma, head and neck, liver or kidney cancer. The chain is assembled from TRBV5-1 and TRBJ2-2, with TRBD2 tentatively as D gene (5 bases match). Sequences were derived from CD4+ or CD8+ T cells sorted from blood, sampled in a trial of the OX40 agonist ivuxolimab. The CDR3 corresponds to CASGPPRAGELFF. Read as DNA, the sequence is TGCGCCAGCGGTCCGCCGCGGGCCGGGGAGCTGTTTTTT.